What follows describes a single T cell receptor beta chain. What it binds is not known. The germline gives CDR1 PRHDT, CDR2 FYEKMQ (reference sequence). The CDR3 spans 14 residues. Trimming pared 3 bases from V and 3 bases from J, leaving 9 bases between. The data were taken from a study of cytomegalovirus exposure and HLA in healthy donors. Study-wide results and caveats: The later analysis indicated that the majority of CMV-associated TCR beta chains appeared HLA-restricted.

Primers for the PCR totalled 60 Vbeta and 13 Jbeta. Sequenced by immunoSEQ multiplex PCR; TCRdb stores in-frame clones only, minus some. The sample yields about 190,000 clones, approximately 81% seen once. The clonotype originates from a man in his fifties or sixties in good health and CMV-seronegative. The chain is built from TRBV13 and TRBJ2-1, with D perhaps matching TRBD2 (6 bases). Sequences were obtained from PBMCs. CDR3: CASSFKDYYNEQFF. CDR3 DNA sequence: TGTGCCAGCAGCTTCAAGGACTACTACAATGAGCAGTTCTTC.